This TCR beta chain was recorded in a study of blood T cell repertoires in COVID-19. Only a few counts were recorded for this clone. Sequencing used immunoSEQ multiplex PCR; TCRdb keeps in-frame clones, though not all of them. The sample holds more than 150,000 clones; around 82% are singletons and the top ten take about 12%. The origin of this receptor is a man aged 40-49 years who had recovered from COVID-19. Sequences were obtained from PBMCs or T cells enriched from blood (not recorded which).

The CDR3 bases are TGTGCCAGCAGTTACGGCAGCCCCGGGACAGGCTATGGCTACACCTTC. It is translated as CASSYGSPGTGYGYTF. The gene calls are TRBV6-5 and TRBJ1-2, with 8 bases aligning to TRBD1. Per the germline V gene, CDR1 is MNHEY and CDR2 is SVGAGI. The CDR3 loop spans 16 amino acids. Trimming cost V 2 bases and J 4 bases; bases outside gene matches: 9.